These 12 T cell receptor beta chains were all obtained from the same sample, sequenced in a study of T cell responses to AZD1222 COVID-19 vaccine. Assay used: immunoSEQ multiplex PCR; TCRdb lists only in-frame clones, some missing. Found here are 90,000 to 95,000 clones, about 90% of them singletons; the top ten hold less than 8%. Sequences were derived from peripheral blood, sampled on day 0 of AZD1222 vaccination. These receptors were collected from an adult in good health.

The chain joins TRBV20-1 to TRBJ2-3; 9 bases map to TRBD2. The trim removed 3 bases at V and 4 bases at J, leaving 5 bases unmatched. Germline V gene sequence: CDR1 DFQATT, CDR2 SNEGSKA (reference sequence). The CDR3 contains 14 residues. CDR3: CSASPASGADTQYF. DNA for the CDR3: TGCAGTGCTAGTCCGGCTAGCGGGGCAGATACGCAGTATTTT.

V usage is TRBV30 and J usage is TRBJ2-1; no clear D. This CDR3 has 10 amino acids. Germline lookup yields CDR1 GTSNPN and CDR2 SVGIG (reference sequence). The germline V and J ends were trimmed by 0 bases and 8 bases, with 2 bases remaining between them. CDR3 in amino acids: CAWSVDEQFF. The CDR3 nucleotides read TGTGCCTGGAGTGTGGATGAGCAGTTCTTC.

The chain couples TRBV18 to TRBJ2-7; no clear D gene. Trimming stripped 3 bases from V and 0 bases from J, with 9 bases between. Germline CDR1 KGHSH, CDR2 LQKENI. The CDR3 runs to 14 residues. The CDR3 region has the DNA TGTGCCAGCTCACCGGGCAGAAGCTCCTACGAGCAGTACTTC. Its translation is CASSPGRSSYEQYF.

This rearrangement joins TRBV7-2 to TRBJ2-2; 10 bases map to TRBD2. This CDR3 spans 16 amino acids. Germline lookup yields CDR1 SGHTA and CDR2 FQGNSA. Trimming took 6 bases from V and 10 from J; bases not matched to a gene: 14. The CDR3 nucleotides read TGTGCCAGCAGTCCCCGAGGGAGCGGGGGGGCCGAGGAGCTGTTTTTT. It encodes CASSPRGSGGAEELFF.

The rearrangement links TRBV11-3 to TRBJ2-3; D is perhaps TRBD1 (6 bases). From germline, CDR1 is SGHNT and CDR2 YENEEA. The CDR3 has 14 residues. Trimming shortened V by 2 bases and J by 3 bases, and 9 bases separated the two germline ends. Here the CDR3 DNA reads TGTGCCAGCAGCTTAACCACAGGGACAGATACGCAGTATTTT. It codes for CASSLTTGTDTQYF.

V usage is TRBV12-3 or TRBV12-4 and J usage is TRBJ2-7, with D unclear. The CDR3 contains 12 residues. V dropped 3 bases and J dropped 5 bases, with 8 bases sitting between them. For the CDR3, the DNA is TGTGCCAGCAGTTTTGTTCCAGACGAGCAGTACTTC. Amino acid sequence: CASSFVPDEQYF.

The CDR3 nucleotides are TGTGCCAGCAGCGTAGGGACTAGCGGTGCTTCGGGGCAGTTCTTC. Translated: CASSVGTSGASGQFF. The rearrangement joins TRBV9 to TRBJ2-1; 10 bases agree with TRBD2. CDR1 and CDR2 (germline): SGDLS, YYNGEE. CDR3 size: 15 residues. V lost 0 bases and J lost 12; bases outside the gene matches: 9.

This sequence joins TRBV4-1 and TRBJ1-3; the match to TRBD1 covers 8 bases. CDR1 is MGHRA and CDR2 is YSYEKL in the germline V gene. The CDR3 extends over 16 amino acids. After removal of 3 bases from V and 1 base from J, the junction contained 5 bases not matched to a gene. In nucleotides, the CDR3 is TGCGCCAGCAGCCATCCTACAGGGGGATCTGGAAACACCATATATTTT. Translated: CASSHPTGGSGNTIYF.

This clone was seen a few times. The chain combines TRBV4-2 with TRBJ1-2; D possibly corresponds to TRBD1 (5 bases). Per germline, CDR1 LGHNA and CDR2 YNFKEQ. V dropped 3 bases and J dropped 2 bases, with 16 bases sitting between them. The CDR3 loop spans 16 amino acids. CDR3 sequence reads: CASSHEGMGANYGYTF. CDR3 nucleotides: TGTGCCAGCAGCCACGAGGGGATGGGAGCCAACTATGGCTACACCTTC.

The chain couples TRBV7-2 to TRBJ2-3; D is uncertain. Germline loops: CDR1 SGHTA, CDR2 FQGNSA. V was trimmed by 1 base and J by 1 base, leaving 12 bases between them. The CDR3 has 16 residues. CDR3 region: CASSLEGRVGTDTQYF. CDR3 coding DNA: TGTGCCAGCAGCTTAGAGGGCCGGGTTGGCACAGATACGCAGTATTTT.

This sequence joins TRBV27 and TRBJ1-6, with TRBD1 identical over 7 bases. CDR1 and CDR2 from the germline V gene are MNHEY and SMNVEV (reference sequence). The CDR3 has 15 residues. J lost 7 bases, V lost 0 bases, and 3 bases had no gene match. The DNA for the CDR3 is TGTGCCAGCAGTTTATCACCGGACAGGAATTCACCCCTCCACTTT. Its translation is CASSLSPDRNSPLHF.

The J gene is TRBJ2-5, the V gene TRBV7-2; no reliable D call. Trimming stripped 3 bases from V and 3 bases from J, with 8 bases between. CDR3 length: 13 residues. Germline loops: CDR1 SGHTA, CDR2 FQGNSA. Here the CDR3 DNA reads TGTGCCAGCAGCTTCGACATGGAAGAGACCCAGTACTTC. This encodes CASSFDMEETQYF.